This TCR beta chain was observed in a study of cytomegalovirus exposure and HLA in healthy donors. General observations from the study: As a later analysis showed, a missense DCLRE1C variant was linked to trimming of TCR beta V- and J-genes.

PCR amplification relied on 60 Vbeta primers (plus 13 Jbeta primers). Sequenced by immunoSEQ multiplex PCR; TCRdb stores in-frame clones only, minus some. This table holds tens of thousands of clones. This CDR3 has 12 residues. Germline CDR1 reads SEHNR; CDR2 reads FQNEAQ (reference sequence). Concerning this clone: The target antigen is unknown.

The sequenced sample was PBMCs. The chain is built from TRBV7-9 and TRBJ1-2, with TRBD1 matching 7 bases. This TCR derives from a woman aged 30 to 39 in good health and CMV-seropositive. The CDR3 is CAWSAGGSGYTF. CDR3 sequence (DNA): TGTGCGTGGTCGGCAGGGGGAAGTGGCTACACCTTC.